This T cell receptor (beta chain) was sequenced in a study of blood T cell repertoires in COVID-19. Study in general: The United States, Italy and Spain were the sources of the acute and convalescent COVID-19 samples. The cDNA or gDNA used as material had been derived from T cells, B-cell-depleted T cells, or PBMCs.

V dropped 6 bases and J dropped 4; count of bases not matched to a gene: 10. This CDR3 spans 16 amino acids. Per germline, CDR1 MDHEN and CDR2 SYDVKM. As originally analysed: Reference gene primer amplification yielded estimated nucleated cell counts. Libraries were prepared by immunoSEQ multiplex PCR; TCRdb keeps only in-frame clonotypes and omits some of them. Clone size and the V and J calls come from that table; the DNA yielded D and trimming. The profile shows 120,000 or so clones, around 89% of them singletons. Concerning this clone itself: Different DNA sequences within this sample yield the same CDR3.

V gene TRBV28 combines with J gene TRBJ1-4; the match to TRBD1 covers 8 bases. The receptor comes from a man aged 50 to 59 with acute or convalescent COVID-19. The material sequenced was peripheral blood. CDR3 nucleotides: TGTGCCAGCAGGGCCGGGACAGGAGGCGATAATGAAAAACTGTTTTTT. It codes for CASRAGTGGDNEKLFF.